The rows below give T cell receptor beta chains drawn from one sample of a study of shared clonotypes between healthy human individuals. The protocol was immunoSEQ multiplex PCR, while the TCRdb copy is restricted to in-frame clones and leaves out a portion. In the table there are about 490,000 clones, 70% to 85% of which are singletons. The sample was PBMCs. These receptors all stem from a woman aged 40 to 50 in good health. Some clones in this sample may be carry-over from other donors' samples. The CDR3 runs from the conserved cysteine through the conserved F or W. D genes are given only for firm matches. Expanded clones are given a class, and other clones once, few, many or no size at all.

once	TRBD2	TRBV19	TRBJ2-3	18	TGTGCCAGTACCCTGATTGTGGGGCGGGAGGTCCCGTCTGATACGCAGTATTTT	CASTLIVGREVPSDTQYF
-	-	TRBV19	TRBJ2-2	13	TGTGCCGCGACGGGCGGCCCACCCGGGGAGCTGTTTTTT	CAATGGPPGELFF
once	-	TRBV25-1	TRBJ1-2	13	TGTGCCAGCAGTACGAGAGCTAACTATGGCTACACCTTC	CASSTRANYGYTF
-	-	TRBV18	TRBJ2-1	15	TGTGCCAGCTCACACTCCGGGACAATCTACAATGAGCAGTTCTTC	CASSHSGTIYNEQFF
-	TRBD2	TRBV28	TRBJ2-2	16	TGTGCCAGCAGCCCCCTACTAGCGGGGATGACCGGGGAGCTGTTTTTT	CASSPLLAGMTGELFF
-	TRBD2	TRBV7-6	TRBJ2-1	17	TGTGCCAGCAGCAATGATCCGGGACTAGCGGACTACAATGAGCAGTTCTTC	CASSNDPGLADYNEQFF
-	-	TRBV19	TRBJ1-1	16	TGTGCCAGTAGTCCGCGGACACAGACCTTGAACACTGAAGCTTTCTTT	CASSPRTQTLNTEAFF
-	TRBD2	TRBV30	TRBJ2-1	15	TGTGCCTGGAGTGTAGGAGCGGGAGCCTACAATGAGCAGTTCTTC	CAWSVGAGAYNEQFF
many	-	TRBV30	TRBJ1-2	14	TGTGCCTGGAACGGCAAAGGTGGCGTAGGGGGCTACACCTTC	CAWNGKGGVGGYTF
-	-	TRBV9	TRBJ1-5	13	TGTGCCAGCAGCCGGGACATCGATCAGCCCCAGCATTTT	CASSRDIDQPQHF
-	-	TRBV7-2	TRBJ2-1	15	TGTGCCAGCAGCTCCCAGTCCGGGGGCTTCAATGAGCAGTTCTTC	CASSSQSGGFNEQFF
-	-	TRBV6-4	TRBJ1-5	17	TGTGCCAGCACACAAAACGGGTTACAAAAGGGCAATCAGCCCCAGCATTTT	CASTQNGLQKGNQPQHF
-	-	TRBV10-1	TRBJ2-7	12	TGCGCCAGCAGTGAGTCCTCCTACGAGCAGTACTTC	CASSESSYEQYF
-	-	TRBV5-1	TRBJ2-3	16	TGCGCCAGCAGCTTGAGGCTAACTTCTAGCACAGATACGCAGTATTTT	CASSLRLTSSTDTQYF
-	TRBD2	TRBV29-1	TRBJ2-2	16	TGCAGCGTTGAAGAATGGTCTAGCGGGCGTGGCTGGGAGCTGTTTTTT	CSVEEWSSGRGWELFF
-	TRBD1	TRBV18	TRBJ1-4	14	TGTGCCAGCTCACTGGACAGGGGAGATGAAAAACTGTTTTTT	CASSLDRGDEKLFF
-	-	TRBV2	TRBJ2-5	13	TGTGCCAGCAGTCCCCTCCCCCGGGAGACCCAGTACTTC	CASSPLPRETQYF
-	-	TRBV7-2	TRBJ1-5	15	TGTGCCAGCAGCTTAGGTCAGGGAATCAATCAGCCCCAGCATTTT	CASSLGQGINQPQHF